The TCR beta chain under discussion was sequenced for a study of shared clonotypes between healthy human individuals. Study as a whole: Each donor had three CD4 naive, three CD4 memory, two CD8 naive and one CD8 memory plate. Study conclusions and caveats: The sharing of 4% to 5.5% of naive CD4 clonotypes was seen across a few donors. Unshared clonotypes carried lower generation probabilities than those common to all four donors.

CDR1 ENHRY and CDR2 SYGVKD come from the germline V gene. The CDR3 is made up of 15 amino acids. The trim removed 6 bases at V and 2 bases at J, leaving 8 bases unmatched. Naive-designated CD8 cells lacked CD45RO, were positively enriched for CCR7, and omitted terminally differentiated effector memory CD45RA+ cells. A remark on this clone: What it binds is unknown.

Sequencing was at deep level. Assay used: immunoSEQ multiplex PCR; TCRdb lists only in-frame clones, some missing. The sample has about 2 million clones, roughly 95% seen once. This receptor was obtained from a man aged 18-30 years in good health. The chain joins TRBV10-3 to TRBJ2-7; 9 positions match TRBD1. Sequenced sample: naive CD8+ T cells sorted from blood. CDR3: CAISPTGGPTYEQYF. DNA for the CDR3: TGTGCCATCAGCCCGACAGGGGGTCCCACCTACGAGCAGTACTTC.